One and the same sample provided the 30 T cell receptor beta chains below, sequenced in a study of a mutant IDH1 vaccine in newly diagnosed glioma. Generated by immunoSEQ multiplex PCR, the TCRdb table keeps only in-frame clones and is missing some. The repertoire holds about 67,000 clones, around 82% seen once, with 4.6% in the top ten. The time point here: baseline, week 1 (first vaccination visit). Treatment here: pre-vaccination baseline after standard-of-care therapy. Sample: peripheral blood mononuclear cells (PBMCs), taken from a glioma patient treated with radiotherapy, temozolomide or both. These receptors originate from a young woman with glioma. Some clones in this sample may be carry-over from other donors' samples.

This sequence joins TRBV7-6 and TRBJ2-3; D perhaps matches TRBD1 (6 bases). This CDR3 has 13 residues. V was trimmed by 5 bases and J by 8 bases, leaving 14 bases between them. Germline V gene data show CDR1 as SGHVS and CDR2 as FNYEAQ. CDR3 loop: CASSPSGGGTQYF. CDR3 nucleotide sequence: TGTGCCAGCAGCCCATCTGGGGGCGGTACGCAGTATTTT.

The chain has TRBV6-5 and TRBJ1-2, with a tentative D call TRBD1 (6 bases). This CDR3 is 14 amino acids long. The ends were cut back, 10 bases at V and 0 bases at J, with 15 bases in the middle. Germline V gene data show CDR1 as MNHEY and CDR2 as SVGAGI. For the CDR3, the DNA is TGTGCCACACAAGGGGGACGGACTAACTATGGCTACACCTTC. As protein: CATQGGRTNYGYTF.

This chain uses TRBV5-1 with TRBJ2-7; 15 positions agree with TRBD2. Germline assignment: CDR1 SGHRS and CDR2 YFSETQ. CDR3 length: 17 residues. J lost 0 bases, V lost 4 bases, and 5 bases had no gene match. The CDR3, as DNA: TGCGCCAGCAGCCGGACTAGCGGGAGGGTAGCCTCCTACGAGCAGTACTTC. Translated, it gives CASSRTSGRVASYEQYF.

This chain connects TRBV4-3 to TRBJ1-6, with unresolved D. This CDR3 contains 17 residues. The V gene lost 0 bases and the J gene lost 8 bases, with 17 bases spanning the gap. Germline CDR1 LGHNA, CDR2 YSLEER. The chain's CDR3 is CASSQDRGANWDSPLHF. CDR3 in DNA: TGCGCCAGCAGCCAAGATCGCGGAGCCAATTGGGATTCACCCCTCCACTTT.

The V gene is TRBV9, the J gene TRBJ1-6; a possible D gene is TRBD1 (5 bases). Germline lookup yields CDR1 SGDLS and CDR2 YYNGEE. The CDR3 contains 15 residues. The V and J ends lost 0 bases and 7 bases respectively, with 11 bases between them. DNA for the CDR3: TGTGCCAGCAGCGTAGCAGGGCGGGGAAATTCACCCCTCCACTTT. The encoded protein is CASSVAGRGNSPLHF.

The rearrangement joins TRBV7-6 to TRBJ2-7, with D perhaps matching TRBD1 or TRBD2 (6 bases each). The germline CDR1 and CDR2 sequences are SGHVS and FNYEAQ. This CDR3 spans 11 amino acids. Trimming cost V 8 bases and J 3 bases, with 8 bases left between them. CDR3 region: CASGGGYEQYF. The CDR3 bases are TGTGCCAGCGGAGGGGGCTACGAGCAGTACTTC.

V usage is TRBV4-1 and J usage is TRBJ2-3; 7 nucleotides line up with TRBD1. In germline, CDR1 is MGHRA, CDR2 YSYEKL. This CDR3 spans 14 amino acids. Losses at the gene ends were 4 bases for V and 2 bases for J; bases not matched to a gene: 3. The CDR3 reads CASSLGTDTDTQYF. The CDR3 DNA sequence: TGCGCCAGCAGCCTCGGGACAGACACAGATACGCAGTATTTT.

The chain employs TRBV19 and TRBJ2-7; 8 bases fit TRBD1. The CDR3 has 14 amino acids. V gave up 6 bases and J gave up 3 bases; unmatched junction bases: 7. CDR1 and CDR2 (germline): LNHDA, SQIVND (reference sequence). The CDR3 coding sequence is TGTGCCAGTAGAACCGGGACAGGAGTCTACGAGCAGTACTTC. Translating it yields CASRTGTGVYEQYF.

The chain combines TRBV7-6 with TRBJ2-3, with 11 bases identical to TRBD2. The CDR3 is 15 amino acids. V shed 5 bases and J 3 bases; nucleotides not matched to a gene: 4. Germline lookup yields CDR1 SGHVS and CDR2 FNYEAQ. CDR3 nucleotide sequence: TGTGCCAGCAGCCGTACTAGCGGGAGAACAGATACGCAGTATTTT. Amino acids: CASSRTSGRTDTQYF.

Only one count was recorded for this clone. As DNA, the CDR3 is TGTGCCAGCAGCTTGGGACTAGCGGAGTACAATGAGCAGTTCTTC. Amino acid sequence: CASSLGLAEYNEQFF. This chain links TRBV5-4 with TRBJ2-1; TRBD2 agrees at 9 bases. The germline gives CDR1 SGHNT, CDR2 YYREEE (reference sequence). The length of the CDR3 is 15 residues. With 0 bases clipped from V and 4 bases from J, the junction kept 2 bases outside the gene matches.

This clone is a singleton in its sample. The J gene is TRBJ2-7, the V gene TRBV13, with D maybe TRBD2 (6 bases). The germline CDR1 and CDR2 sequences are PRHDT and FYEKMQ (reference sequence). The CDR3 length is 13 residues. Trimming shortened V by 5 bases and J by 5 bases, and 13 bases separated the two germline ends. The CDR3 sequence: CASSPGLQNEQYF. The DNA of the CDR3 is TGTGCCAGCAGCCCGGGACTCCAAAACGAGCAGTACTTC.

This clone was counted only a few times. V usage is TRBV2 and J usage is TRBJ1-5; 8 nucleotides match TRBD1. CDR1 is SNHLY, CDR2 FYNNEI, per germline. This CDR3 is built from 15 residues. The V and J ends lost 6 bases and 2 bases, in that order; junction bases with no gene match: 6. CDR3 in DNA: TGTGCCAGCAGACAGGACAGGGTGGGCAATCAGCCCCAGCATTTT. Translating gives CASRQDRVGNQPQHF.

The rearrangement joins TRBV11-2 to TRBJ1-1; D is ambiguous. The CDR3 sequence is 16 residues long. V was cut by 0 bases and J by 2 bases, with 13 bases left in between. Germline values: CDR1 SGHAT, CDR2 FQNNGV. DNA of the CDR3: TGTGCCAGCAGCTTAGATCGAAGGTGGGTTAACACTGAAGCTTTCTTT. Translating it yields CASSLDRRWVNTEAFF.

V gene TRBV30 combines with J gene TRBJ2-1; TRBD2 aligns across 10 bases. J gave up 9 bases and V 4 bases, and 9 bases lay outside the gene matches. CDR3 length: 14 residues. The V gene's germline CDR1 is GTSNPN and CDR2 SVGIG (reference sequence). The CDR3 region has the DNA TGTGCCTGGAAAAGGGCTAGCGGGAGAAGTGAGCAGTTCTTC. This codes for CAWKRASGRSEQFF.

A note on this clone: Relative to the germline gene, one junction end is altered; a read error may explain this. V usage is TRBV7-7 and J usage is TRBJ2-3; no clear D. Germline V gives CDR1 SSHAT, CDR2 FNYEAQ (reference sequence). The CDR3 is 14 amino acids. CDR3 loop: CASSRTSSTDTQYF. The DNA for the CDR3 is TGTGCTAGCAGCCGGACCTCTAGCACAGATACGCAGTATTTT.

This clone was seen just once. The CDR3 DNA follows: TGTGCCAGCAGCTTTAGTGAAGAGACCCAGTACTTC. It translates to CASSFSEETQYF. The genes are TRBV9 and TRBJ2-5; D not certain. This CDR3 has 12 residues. Germline loops: CDR1 SGDLS, CDR2 YYNGEE. Deletions cut 4 bases from V and 3 bases from J, with 7 bases between.

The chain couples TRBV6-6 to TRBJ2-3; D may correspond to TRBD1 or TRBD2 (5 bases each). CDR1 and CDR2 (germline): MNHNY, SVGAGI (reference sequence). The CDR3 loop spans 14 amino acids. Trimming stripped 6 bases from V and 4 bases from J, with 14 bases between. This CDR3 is CASSDGTAADTQYF. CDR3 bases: TGTGCCAGCAGCGACGGGACGGCAGCAGATACGCAGTATTTT.

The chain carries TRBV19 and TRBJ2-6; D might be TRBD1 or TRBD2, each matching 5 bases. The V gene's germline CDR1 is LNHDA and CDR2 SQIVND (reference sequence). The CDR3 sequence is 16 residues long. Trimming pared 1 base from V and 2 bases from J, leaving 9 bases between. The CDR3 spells CASSIVGGAGANVLTF. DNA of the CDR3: TGTGCCAGTAGTATAGTTGGGGGAGCTGGGGCCAACGTCCTGACTTTC.

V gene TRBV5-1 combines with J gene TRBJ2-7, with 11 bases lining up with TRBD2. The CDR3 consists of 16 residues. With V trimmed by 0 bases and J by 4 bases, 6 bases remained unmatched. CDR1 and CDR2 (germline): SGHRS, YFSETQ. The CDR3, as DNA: TGCGCCAGCAGCTTGGAGCCTAGCGGGGGGTTGTACGAGCAGTACTTC. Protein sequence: CASSLEPSGGLYEQYF.

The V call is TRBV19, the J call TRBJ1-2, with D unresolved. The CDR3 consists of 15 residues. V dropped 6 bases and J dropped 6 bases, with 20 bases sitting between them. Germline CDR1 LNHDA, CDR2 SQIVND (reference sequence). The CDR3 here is CASSVIRNLGNGYTF. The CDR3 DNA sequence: TGTGCCAGTAGCGTAATAAGGAACCTAGGCAATGGCTACACCTTC.

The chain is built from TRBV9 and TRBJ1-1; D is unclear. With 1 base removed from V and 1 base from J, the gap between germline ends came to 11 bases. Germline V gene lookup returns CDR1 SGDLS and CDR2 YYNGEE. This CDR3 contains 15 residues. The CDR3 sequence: CASSVTTATNTEAFF. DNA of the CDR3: TGTGCCAGCAGCGTAACTACAGCCACGAACACTGAAGCTTTCTTT.

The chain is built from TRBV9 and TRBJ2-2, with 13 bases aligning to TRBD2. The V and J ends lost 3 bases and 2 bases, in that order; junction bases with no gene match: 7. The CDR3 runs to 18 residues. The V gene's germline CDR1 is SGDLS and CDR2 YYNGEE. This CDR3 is CASSGGTSGTSNTGELFF. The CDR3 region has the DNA TGTGCCAGCAGCGGTGGGACTAGCGGGACTTCTAACACCGGGGAGCTGTTTTTT. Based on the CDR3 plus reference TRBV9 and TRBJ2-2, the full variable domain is DSGVTQTPKHLITATGQRVTLRCSPRSGDLSVYWYQQSLDQGLQFLIQYYNGEERAKGNILERFSAQQFPDLHSELNLSSLELGDSALYFCASSGGTSGTSNTGELFFGEGSRLTVL.

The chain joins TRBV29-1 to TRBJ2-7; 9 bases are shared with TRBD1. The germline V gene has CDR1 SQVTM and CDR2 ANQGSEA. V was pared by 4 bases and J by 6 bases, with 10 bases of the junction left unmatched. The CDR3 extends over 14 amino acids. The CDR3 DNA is TGCAGCGTTGCGGGTGACAGGGGGTATGGCGAGCAGTACTTC. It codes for CSVAGDRGYGEQYF.

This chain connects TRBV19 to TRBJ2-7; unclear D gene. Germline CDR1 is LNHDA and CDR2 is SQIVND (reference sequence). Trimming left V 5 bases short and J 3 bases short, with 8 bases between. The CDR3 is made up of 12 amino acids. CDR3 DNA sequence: TGTGCCAGTAGTGACTCGTACTACGAGCAGTACTTC. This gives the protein CASSDSYYEQYF.

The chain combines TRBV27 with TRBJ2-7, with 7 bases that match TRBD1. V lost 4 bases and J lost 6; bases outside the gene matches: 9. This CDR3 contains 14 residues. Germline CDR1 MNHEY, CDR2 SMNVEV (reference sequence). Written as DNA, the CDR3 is TGTGCCAGCAGTTCCCGGACAGGAGCCTTCGAGCAGTACTTC. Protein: CASSSRTGAFEQYF.

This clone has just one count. The CDR3 region has the DNA TGTGCCAGCAGCTTGCTGGGCGGAAATTCACCCCTCCACTTT. It specifies CASSLLGGNSPLHF. The chain has TRBV5-6 and TRBJ1-6; D is unresolved. From germline, CDR1 is SGHDT and CDR2 YYEEEE. This CDR3 comprises 14 residues. Trimming took off 1 base at V and 7 bases at J, with 9 bases between the two ends.

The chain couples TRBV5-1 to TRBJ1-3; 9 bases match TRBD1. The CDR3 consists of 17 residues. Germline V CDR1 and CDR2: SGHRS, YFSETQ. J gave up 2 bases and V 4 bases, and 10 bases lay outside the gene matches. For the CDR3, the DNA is TGCGCCAGCAGCGTCAGGGGACAGGGTACCCCTGGAAACACCATATATTTT. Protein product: CASSVRGQGTPGNTIYF.

DNA for the CDR3: TGCGCCAGCGCAGAACCCGCGGGGGAGACCTATGGCTACACCTTC. This codes for CASAEPAGETYGYTF. The rearrangement uses TRBV4-1 and TRBJ1-2; D may be TRBD1 (5 bases). Per germline, CDR1 MGHRA and CDR2 YSYEKL. The CDR3 loop spans 15 amino acids. V shed 8 bases and J shed 4 bases, with 20 bases lying between them.

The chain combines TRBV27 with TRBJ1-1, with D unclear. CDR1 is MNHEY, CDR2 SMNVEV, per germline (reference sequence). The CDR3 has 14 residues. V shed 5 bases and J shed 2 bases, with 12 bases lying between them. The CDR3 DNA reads TGTGCCAGCAGTGGCCGTGGGAGAAACACTGAAGCTTTCTTT. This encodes CASSGRGRNTEAFF.

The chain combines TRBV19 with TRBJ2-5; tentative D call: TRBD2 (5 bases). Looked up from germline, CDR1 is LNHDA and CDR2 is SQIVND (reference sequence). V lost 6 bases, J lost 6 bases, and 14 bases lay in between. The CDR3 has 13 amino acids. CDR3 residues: CASSPLSGKTQYF. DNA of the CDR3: TGTGCCAGTAGCCCTCTCTCCGGGAAGACCCAGTACTTC.